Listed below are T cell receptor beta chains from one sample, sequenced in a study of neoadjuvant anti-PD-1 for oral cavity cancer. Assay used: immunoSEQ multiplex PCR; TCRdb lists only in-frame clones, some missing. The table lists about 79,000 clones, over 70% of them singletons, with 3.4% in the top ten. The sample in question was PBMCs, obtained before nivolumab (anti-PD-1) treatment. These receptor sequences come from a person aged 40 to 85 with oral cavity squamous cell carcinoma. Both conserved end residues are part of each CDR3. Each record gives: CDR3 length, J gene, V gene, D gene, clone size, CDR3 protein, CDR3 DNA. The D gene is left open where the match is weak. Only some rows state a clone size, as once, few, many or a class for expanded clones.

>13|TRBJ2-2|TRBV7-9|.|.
CASSLGWTGELFF
TGTGCCAGCAGCTTAGGATGGACCGGGGAGCTGTTTTTT
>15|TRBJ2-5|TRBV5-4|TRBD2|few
CASSWTGGPGETQYF
TGTGCCAGCAGCTGGACGGGAGGGCCGGGTGAGACCCAGTACTTC
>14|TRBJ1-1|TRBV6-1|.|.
CASSEYVGGTEAFF
TGTGCCAGCAGTGAATATGTAGGAGGCACTGAAGCTTTCTTT
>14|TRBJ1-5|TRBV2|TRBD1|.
CASSSGQGNQPQHF
TGTGCCAGCTCTTCTGGACAGGGCAATCAGCCCCAGCATTTT
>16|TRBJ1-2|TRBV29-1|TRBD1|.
CSVEDPPMTGRFGYTF
TGCAGCGTTGAAGACCCTCCCATGACAGGGCGCTTTGGCTACACCTTC
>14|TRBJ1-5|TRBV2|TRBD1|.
CASSEWTGLEPQHF
TGTGCCAGCAGTGAGTGGACAGGCCTCGAGCCCCAGCATTTT
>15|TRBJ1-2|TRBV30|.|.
CAWNPPGRANYGYTF
TGTGCCTGGAACCCCCCCGGGAGGGCTAACTATGGCTACACCTTC
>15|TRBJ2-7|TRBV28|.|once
CASSLQGSQAPEQYF
TGTGCCAGCAGTTTACAGGGAAGCCAGGCGCCCGAGCAGTACTTC
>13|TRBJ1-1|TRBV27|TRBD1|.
CASSSRGLTEAFF
TGTGCCAGCAGTTCCAGGGGGCTCACTGAAGCTTTCTTT
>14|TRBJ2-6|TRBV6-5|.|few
CASIGSSGANVLTF
TGTGCCAGCATAGGTAGCTCTGGGGCCAACGTCCTGACTTTC
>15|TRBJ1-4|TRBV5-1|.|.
CASSLGQAFNEKLFF
TGCGCCAGCAGCTTGGGACAGGCTTTTAATGAAAAACTGTTTTTT
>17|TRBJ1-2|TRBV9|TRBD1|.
CASSVRDRGPGRYGYTF
TGTGCCAGCAGCGTCCGGGACAGGGGGCCTGGTCGTTATGGCTACACCTTC
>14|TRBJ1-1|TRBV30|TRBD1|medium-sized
CAWRARGMNTEAFF
TGTGCCTGGAGAGCCAGGGGGATGAACACTGAAGCTTTCTTT
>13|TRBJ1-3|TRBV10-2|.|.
CASSTGPGNTIYF
TGCGCCAGCTCGACAGGCCCTGGAAACACCATATATTTT